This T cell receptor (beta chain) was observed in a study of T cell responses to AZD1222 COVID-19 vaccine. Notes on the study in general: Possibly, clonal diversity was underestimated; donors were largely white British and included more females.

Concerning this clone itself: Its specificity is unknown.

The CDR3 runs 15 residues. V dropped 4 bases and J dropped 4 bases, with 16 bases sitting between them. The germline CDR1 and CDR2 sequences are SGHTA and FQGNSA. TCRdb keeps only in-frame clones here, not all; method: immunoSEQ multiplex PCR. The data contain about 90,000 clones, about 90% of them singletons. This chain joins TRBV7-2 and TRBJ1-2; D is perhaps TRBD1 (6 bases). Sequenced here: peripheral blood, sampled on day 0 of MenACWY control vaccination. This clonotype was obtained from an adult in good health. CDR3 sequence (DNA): TGTGCCAGCAGCTCGGGCGGACAGTCAATCTATGGCTACACCTTC. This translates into CASSSGGQSIYGYTF.